This passage covers 31 T cell receptor beta chains from one sample sequenced in a study of PD-1 blockade in classical Hodgkin lymphoma. The assay was immunoSEQ multiplex PCR, and TCRdb's table has in-frame clones only and misses some. Here the sample spans 10,000 to 15,000 clones, under 85% being singletons. Exposure to brentuximab vedotin varied, and each patient had relapsed following autologous stem cell transplantation. Magnetic negative selection of thawed PBMCs yielded the CD8+ T cells. The material sequenced was CD8+ T cells from blood, taken at baseline. The receptors were sampled from a human donor with classical Hodgkin lymphoma.

The V gene is TRBV19, the J gene TRBJ2-5; D might be TRBD1 (5 bases). Germline lookup yields CDR1 LNHDA and CDR2 SQIVND (reference sequence). The CDR3 has 15 residues. V was shortened by 3 bases and J by 1 base, with 12 bases between the two germline ends. The CDR3 region is CASSISTGVQETQYF. CDR3 sequence (DNA): TGTGCCAGTAGTATCTCAACAGGAGTCCAAGAGACCCAGTACTTC.

The rearrangement links TRBV4-1 to TRBJ1-4; 9 positions agree with TRBD1. This CDR3 contains 17 residues. The J segment lost 7 bases and the V segment lost 0 bases, leaving 9 bases of the junction unmatched. The germline gives CDR1 MGHRA, CDR2 YSYEKL. The CDR3 loop is CASSQDLNGQGSEKLFF. CDR3 nucleotide sequence: TGCGCCAGCAGCCAAGATCTCAACGGACAGGGGAGTGAAAAACTGTTTTTT.

This clone came up a few times. The chain employs TRBV10-2 and TRBJ1-2; maybe TRBD1 (5 bases). Trimming took off 1 base at V and 6 bases at J, with 12 bases between the two ends. From germline, CDR1 is WSHSY and CDR2 SAAADI. This CDR3 is built from 14 residues. CDR3 amino acids: CASSEWGWRDGYTF. The DNA for the CDR3 is TGCGCCAGCAGTGAGTGGGGGTGGCGGGATGGCTACACCTTC.

J is TRBJ2-1 and V is TRBV19; 9 bases agree with TRBD1. V lost 1 base and J lost 4; bases outside the gene matches: 14. CDR1 and CDR2 from the germline V gene are LNHDA and SQIVND (reference sequence). There are 19 residues in the CDR3. This CDR3 reads CASSIVGTGLDAIYNEQFF. The CDR3 region has the DNA TGTGCCAGTAGTATAGTTGGGACAGGGTTAGACGCCATTTACAATGAGCAGTTCTTC.

V is TRBV4-3 and J is TRBJ2-7; D is perhaps TRBD1 (5 bases). The CDR3 sequence is 13 residues long. Trimming shortened V by 1 base and J by 7 bases, and 11 bases separated the two germline ends. CDR1 LGHNA and CDR2 YSLEER come from the germline V gene. The CDR3 loop is CASSQGGAREQYF. The CDR3 region has the DNA TGCGCCAGCAGCCAAGGGGGCGCGAGGGAGCAGTACTTC.

The chain uses TRBV19 and TRBJ1-2, with 7 bases that match TRBD1. The CDR3 has 15 amino acids. V was clipped by 6 bases and J by 0 bases; unmatched bases: 7. In germline, CDR1 is LNHDA, CDR2 SQIVND (reference sequence). CDR3: CASSFDRAANYGYTF. CDR3 nucleotides: TGTGCCAGTAGCTTCGACAGGGCCGCTAACTATGGCTACACCTTC.

This clone has more than one count but fewer than ten. This chain joins TRBV19 and TRBJ1-1; D may be TRBD1 (5 bases). Trimming took 6 bases from V and 4 from J, leaving 12 bases between them. Germline values: CDR1 LNHDA, CDR2 SQIVND (reference sequence). CDR3 length: 13 residues. The CDR3 DNA sequence: TGTGCCAGTAGACGACAGATATCCACTGAAGCTTTCTTT. The encoded protein is CASRRQISTEAFF.

This chain connects TRBV2 to TRBJ1-5; a possible D gene is TRBD1 (6 bases). V shed 5 bases and J shed 3 bases, with 11 bases lying between them. In germline, CDR1 is SNHLY, CDR2 FYNNEI. The CDR3 consists of 14 residues. The DNA for the CDR3 is TGTGCCAGCAGTACACAGGGACTCAATCAGCCCCAGCATTTT. As protein: CASSTQGLNQPQHF. The full variable domain, rest sourced from reference TRBV2 and TRBJ1-5, is EPEVTQTPSHQVTQMGQEVILRCVPISNHLYFYWYRQILGQKVEFLVSFYNNEISEKSEIFDDQFSVERPDGSNFTLKIRSTKLEDSAMYFCASSTQGLNQPQHFGDGTRLSIL.

The chain carries TRBV28 and TRBJ1-1, with D perhaps matching TRBD1 (5 bases). V was trimmed by 6 bases and J by 7 bases, leaving 15 bases between them. The CDR3 is 13 amino acids. CDR1 is MDHEN, CDR2 SYDVKM, per germline. For the CDR3, the DNA is TGTGCCAGCAGCCTGATTTTGGGGGATGAAGCTTTCTTT. Its protein is CASSLILGDEAFF.

CDR3 amino acids: CASSHFETQYF. CDR3 in DNA: TGTGCCAGCAGCCATTTTGAGACCCAGTACTTC. The V call is TRBV14, the J call TRBJ2-5; no firm D call. Germline V gene data show CDR1 as SGHDN and CDR2 as FVKESK. CDR3 length equals 11 residues. The germline V and J ends were trimmed by 3 bases and 5 bases, with 4 bases remaining between them. Supplemented by reference TRBV14 and TRBJ2-5, the full variable domain reads EAGVTQFPSHSVIEKGQTVTLRCDPISGHDNLYWYRRVMGKEIKFLLHFVKESKQDESGMPNNRFLAERTGGTYSTLKVQPAELEDSGVYFCASSHFETQYFGPGTRLLVL.

This clone was seen a single time. The chain couples TRBV19 to TRBJ2-6; D is perhaps TRBD1 or TRBD2 (5 bases each). The V end was cut by 4 bases, the J end by 0 bases, with 10 bases between. The CDR3 loop spans 16 amino acids. Germline CDR1 LNHDA, CDR2 SQIVND (reference sequence). CDR3 sequence (DNA): TGTGCCAGTAGTACCGGGACCTACTCTGGGGCCAACGTCCTGACTTTC. It codes for CASSTGTYSGANVLTF.

This chain connects TRBV7-2 to TRBJ2-3; TRBD1 is a possible D gene (6 bases). Germline CDR1 and CDR2: SGHTA and FQGNSA. Trimming took off 4 bases at V and 3 bases at J, with 14 bases between the two ends. This CDR3 comprises 15 residues. The CDR3 DNA follows: TGTGCCAGCAGCTCGACAGGTGCCATGACAGATACGCAGTATTTT. Translation gives CASSSTGAMTDTQYF.

This chain uses TRBV7-6 with TRBJ2-7, with TRBD2 as a possible D gene (5 bases). Germline CDR1 and CDR2: SGHVS and FNYEAQ. The V and J ends lost 5 bases and 4 bases respectively, with 9 bases between them. The CDR3 has 12 residues. CDR3 sequence reads: CASSPRGYEQYF. For the CDR3, the DNA is TGTGCCAGCAGCCCCCGAGGGTACGAGCAGTACTTC.

This clone was detected a few times. The rearrangement uses TRBV27 and TRBJ1-6; no firm D call. V lost 2 bases and J 7 bases, leaving 6 bases between the germline ends. Germline V CDR1 and CDR2: MNHEY, SMNVEV (reference sequence). CDR3 length: 13 amino acids. The CDR3: CASSLNLNSPLHF. CDR3 DNA sequence: TGTGCCAGCAGTTTAAATCTGAATTCACCCCTCCACTTT.

CDR3 DNA: TGTGCCAGCAGCCACGGACTAGGGGGCTACGAGCAGTACTTC. It translates to CASSHGLGGYEQYF. The V and J genes are TRBV5-6 and TRBJ2-7; D may be TRBD2 (7 bases). V shed 4 bases and J shed 3 bases, with 14 bases lying between them. The CDR3 sequence is 14 residues long. The germline gives CDR1 SGHDT, CDR2 YYEEEE.

The chain uses TRBV5-5 and TRBJ1-2; the match to TRBD1 covers 7 bases. The trim removed 3 bases at V and 1 base at J, leaving 3 bases unmatched. There are 14 residues in the CDR3. The V gene's germline CDR1 is SGHKS and CDR2 YYEKEE (reference sequence). CDR3 DNA: TGTGCCAGCAGCTCGACAGGGAATAACTATGGCTACACCTTC. This gives the protein CASSSTGNNYGYTF.

The V and J genes are TRBV7-9 and TRBJ1-1; TRBD1 might be the D (6 bases). Trimming removed 2 bases from V and 11 bases from J, with 12 bases in between. This CDR3 has 12 residues. Germline CDR1 is SEHNR and CDR2 is FQNEAQ (reference sequence). CDR3 sequence reads: CASSLTTGLAFF. CDR3 sequence (DNA): TGTGCCAGCAGCTTAACAACAGGGTTGGCTTTCTTT.

The gene calls are TRBV15 and TRBJ2-1, with D maybe TRBD2 (6 bases). Germline loops: CDR1 LNHNV, CDR2 YYDKDF (reference sequence). The V end lost 1 base, the J end lost 6 bases, and 13 bases lay between the germline ends. CDR3 length: 15 residues. The CDR3 spells CATSRGLDWGNEQFF. For the CDR3, the DNA is TGTGCCACCAGCAGAGGACTAGATTGGGGCAATGAGCAGTTCTTC.

CDR3 nucleotides: TGTGCCAGCAGCTTAGGGGTGGCTAACGAGCAGTACTTC. Translation gives CASSLGVANEQYF. The chain links TRBV7-2 to TRBJ2-7; D is unresolved. Trimming removed 1 base at V and 5 bases at J, with 9 bases between. The CDR3 sequence is 13 residues long. The germline gives CDR1 SGHTA, CDR2 FQGNSA. Full variable domain (rest looked up from reference TRBV7-2 and TRBJ2-7): GAGVSQSPSNKVTEKGKDVELRCDPISGHTALYWYRQSLGQGLEFLIYFQGNSAPDKSGLPSDRFSAERTGGSVSTLTIQRTQQEDSAVYLCASSLGVANEQYFGPGTRLTVT.

The chain couples TRBV6-5 to TRBJ2-5, with no clear D. The V end lost 1 base, the J end lost 1 base, and 7 bases lay between the germline ends. This CDR3 comprises 14 residues. CDR1 is MNHEY and CDR2 is SVGAGI in the germline V gene. This CDR3 is CASSYWRSQETQYF. The CDR3 nucleotides are TGTGCCAGCAGTTACTGGCGGTCCCAAGAGACCCAGTACTTC.

The chain recombines TRBV19 with TRBJ2-5, with D possibly matching TRBD1 (5 bases). Deletions cut 4 bases from V and 6 bases from J, with 12 bases between. Germline lookup yields CDR1 LNHDA and CDR2 SQIVND (reference sequence). The CDR3 runs 13 residues. The CDR3 coding sequence is TGTGCCAGTAGTAGAGATTCAGGGCAGACCCAGTACTTC. Its translation is CASSRDSGQTQYF.

The J gene is TRBJ1-2, the V gene TRBV5-6; 8 bases agree with TRBD1. This CDR3 spans 14 amino acids. CDR1 is SGHDT and CDR2 is YYEEEE in the germline V gene. V lost 4 bases to trimming and J lost 4 bases; unmatched junction nucleotides: 6. Written as DNA, the CDR3 is TGTGCCAGCAGCCCCGGGACAGGTGGCTATGGCTACACCTTC. Translation gives CASSPGTGGYGYTF.

V gene TRBV2 combines with J gene TRBJ2-3, with 12 nucleotides matching TRBD2. With V trimmed by 4 bases and J by 2 bases, 4 bases remained unmatched. Germline loops: CDR1 SNHLY, CDR2 FYNNEI. CDR3 length: 16 amino acids. The CDR3 coding sequence is TGTGCCAGCAGTGGACTAGCGGGGGTTATCACAGATACGCAGTATTTT. The encoded protein is CASSGLAGVITDTQYF.

V is TRBV5-4 and J is TRBJ1-5, with TRBD1 as a possible D gene (5 bases). Germline CDR1 SGHNT, CDR2 YYREEE (reference sequence). The ends were cut back, 4 bases at V and 0 bases at J, with 11 bases in the middle. The CDR3 has 15 amino acids. The CDR3 DNA follows: TGTGCCAGCAGCCCAAGGACACTTAGCAATCAGCCCCAGCATTTT. The encoded protein is CASSPRTLSNQPQHF.

The chain uses TRBV7-2 and TRBJ1-2, with D uncertain. The CDR3 loop spans 12 amino acids. Per the germline V gene, CDR1 is SGHTA and CDR2 is FQGNSA. The V gene lost 1 base and the J gene lost 7 bases, with 7 bases spanning the gap. This chain's CDR3 is CASSLDESGYTF. Written as DNA, the CDR3 is TGTGCCAGCAGCTTAGATGAGTCTGGCTACACCTTC.

In this sample, this clone turned up once. The rearrangement links TRBV6-1 to TRBJ1-5; D not resolved. Between the trimmed V and J ends, which lost 6 bases and 3 bases, there was a span of 15 bases. This CDR3 has 15 amino acids. The germline V gene encodes CDR1 MNHNS and CDR2 SASEGT. The CDR3 loop reads CASSRVGPANQPQHF. In nucleotides, the CDR3 is TGTGCCAGCAGCCGCGTAGGCCCAGCCAATCAGCCCCAGCATTTT.

The V and J genes are TRBV2 and TRBJ1-1, with D possibly matching TRBD1 (5 bases). Germline CDR1 and CDR2: SNHLY and FYNNEI. The CDR3 runs to 13 residues. Trimming took 8 bases from V and 4 from J, leaving 14 bases between them. The CDR3 nucleotides are TGTGCCAGCCTTTACGGGGGAGGCACTGAAGCTTTCTTT. This encodes CASLYGGGTEAFF.

The V call is TRBV7-2, the J call TRBJ2-4; 10 nucleotides agree with TRBD2. The germline V gene has CDR1 SGHTA and CDR2 FQGNSA. Trimming took 3 bases from V and 6 from J; bases not matched to a gene: 8. CDR3 size: 16 residues. CDR3 in DNA: TGTGCCAGCAGCTTTGGGACCTGGACTAGCGGAAACATTCAGTACTTC. Protein product: CASSFGTWTSGNIQYF.

This clone was detected only a few times. CDR3 loop: CASSQRGSQETQYF. The CDR3 DNA reads as TGTGCCAGCAGCCAACGAGGGAGCCAAGAGACCCAGTACTTC. This rearrangement joins TRBV7-7 to TRBJ2-5, with D possibly being TRBD2 (5 bases). There are 14 residues in the CDR3. The V gene lost 5 bases and the J gene lost 1 base, with 11 bases spanning the gap. Germline assignment: CDR1 SSHAT and CDR2 FNYEAQ (reference sequence).

The rearrangement links TRBV27 to TRBJ1-4; no firm D call. The CDR3 is 16 amino acids. With 6 bases removed from V and 0 bases from J, the gap between germline ends came to 14 bases. Germline CDR1 reads MNHEY; CDR2 reads SMNVEV (reference sequence). The CDR3 loop is CASSPTPSATNEKLFF. CDR3 coding DNA: TGTGCCAGCAGCCCAACACCAAGCGCAACTAATGAAAAACTGTTTTTT.

This chain joins TRBV4-3 and TRBJ2-1; 11 bases line up with TRBD2. The CDR3 sequence is 13 residues long. J was trimmed by 14 bases and V by 3 bases; bases with no gene match: 6. From germline, CDR1 is LGHNA and CDR2 YSLEER. Written as DNA, the CDR3 is TGCGCCAGCAGCCACGGGACTAGCGGCGGCAAGTTCTTC. Its translation: CASSHGTSGGKFF.